These 30 T cell receptor beta chains were all obtained from the same sample, sequenced in a study of T cell repertoires in cytomegalovirus infection. TCRdb called the reads again in MiXCR, with one record for every CDR3 protein. The sample consists of fewer than 250,000 distinct CDR3 sequences, 9% to 15% of them appearing once. Material for sequencing was PBMCs. The receptors originated from a human donor in good health (CMV status not recorded). Some clones in this sample may be carry-over from other donors' samples.

This clonotype was seen only a few times. V is TRBV29-1 and J is TRBJ1-1; weak D call: TRBD1 (5 bases). The CDR3 covers 15 residues. The V gene lost 5 bases and the J gene lost 1 base, with 17 bases spanning the gap. Per germline, CDR1 SQVTM and CDR2 ANQGSEA. DNA for the CDR3: TGCAGCGTTCTAAAGGGACGGGTACCGAACACTGAAGCTTTCTTT. Encoded protein: CSVLKGRVPNTEAFF.

Many counts were recorded for this clonotype. The chain employs TRBV27 and TRBJ2-4; D gene ambiguous. Germline loops: CDR1 MNHEY, CDR2 SMNVEV (reference sequence). The V and J ends lost 0 bases and 6 bases respectively, with 9 bases between them. The CDR3 contains 14 residues. As DNA, the CDR3 is TGTGCCAGCAGTTTATCGTTACCCTCAAACATTCAGTACTTC. Amino acid sequence: CASSLSLPSNIQYF.

This sequence joins TRBV9 and TRBJ2-3; D possibly uses TRBD1 or TRBD2 (5 bases each). The V end lost 0 bases, the J end lost 2 bases, and 13 bases lay between the germline ends. Germline values: CDR1 SGDLS, CDR2 YYNGEE. The CDR3 consists of 16 residues. The DNA of the CDR3 is TGTGCCAGCAGCGTAGCCGGGACCCCCCACACAGATACGCAGTATTTT. As protein: CASSVAGTPHTDTQYF. Based on the CDR3 plus reference TRBV9 and TRBJ2-3, the full variable domain is DSGVTQTPKHLITATGQRVTLRCSPRSGDLSVYWYQQSLDQGLQFLIQYYNGEERAKGNILERFSAQQFPDLHSELNLSSLELGDSALYFCASSVAGTPHTDTQYFGPGTRLTVL.

In this sample, this clonotype turned up many times. The V and J genes are TRBV7-2 and TRBJ2-1; 7 bases align to TRBD2. This CDR3 spans 14 amino acids. Germline assignment: CDR1 SGHTA and CDR2 FQGNSA. V lost 0 bases and J lost 8; bases outside the gene matches: 4. The CDR3 sequence: CASSLAGGPDEQFF. CDR3 coding DNA: TGTGCCAGCAGCTTAGCGGGAGGGCCGGATGAGCAGTTCTTC.

The chain has TRBV9 and TRBJ1-6, with D uncertain. The V and J ends lost 0 bases and 6 bases respectively, with 7 bases between them. This CDR3 is built from 14 residues. The germline V gene has CDR1 SGDLS and CDR2 YYNGEE. CDR3 in DNA: TGTGCCAGCAGCGTAGGGGATTTTAATTCACCCCTCCACTTT. Protein: CASSVGDFNSPLHF.

This clonotype was counted ten times or more. This chain links TRBV20-1 with TRBJ1-2, with no clear D. Per germline, CDR1 DFQATT and CDR2 SNEGSKA (reference sequence). V lost 6 bases and J 5 bases, leaving 10 bases between the germline ends. This CDR3 has 11 amino acids. CDR3 nucleotides: TGCAGTGCGAGCCTCGGTTATGGCTACACCTTC. Protein sequence: CSASLGYGYTF.

This clonotype was seen at least ten times. This chain uses TRBV29-1 with TRBJ2-1; TRBD2 matches at 7 bases. Germline V gives CDR1 SQVTM, CDR2 ANQGSEA. V shed 2 bases, J shed 8 bases, and the junction held 15 bases outside the gene matches. This CDR3 contains 16 residues. This CDR3 is CSVEPVTSIFSDEQFF. CDR3 coding DNA: TGCAGCGTTGAACCAGTGACTAGCATTTTTTCGGATGAGCAGTTCTTC.

This clonotype was observed a handful of times. The chain combines TRBV19 with TRBJ2-3; D remains unclear. Trimming took off 3 bases at V and 4 bases at J, with 2 bases between the two ends. This CDR3 region has 11 residues. Per the germline V gene, CDR1 is LNHDA and CDR2 is SQIVND (reference sequence). CDR3 sequence reads: CASSIADTQYF. DNA for the CDR3: TGTGCCAGTAGTATTGCAGATACGCAGTATTTT.

This clonotype was detected only a few times. V and J are TRBV29-1 and TRBJ1-2; 12 bases align to TRBD1. CDR3 length: 15 amino acids. CDR1 and CDR2 from the germline V gene are SQVTM and ANQGSEA. Trimming took 4 bases from V and 8 from J; bases not matched to a gene: 11. CDR3 protein: CSVGLRDRGLGGYTF. In nucleotides, the CDR3 is TGCAGCGTTGGGCTCCGGGACAGGGGGCTCGGAGGCTACACCTTC.

The J gene is TRBJ2-2, the V gene TRBV6-6, with a tentative D call TRBD2 (5 bases). V shed 2 bases and J shed 4 bases, with 11 bases lying between them. Germline V gene data show CDR1 as MNHNY and CDR2 as SVGAGI (reference sequence). CDR3 length equals 15 residues. Here the CDR3 reads CASSYRTGSTGELFF. CDR3 sequence (DNA): TGTGCCAGCAGTTACAGAACTGGGAGCACCGGGGAGCTGTTTTTT.

This clonotype came up a few times. V and J are TRBV7-9 and TRBJ2-2; D remains ambiguous. The V and J ends lost 10 bases and 2 bases respectively, with 8 bases between them. The CDR3 spans 12 residues. Per germline, CDR1 SEHNR and CDR2 FQNEAQ (reference sequence). The CDR3 here is CAKGSNTGELFF. In nucleotides, the CDR3 is TGTGCCAAGGGATCAAACACCGGGGAGCTGTTTTTT.

V usage is TRBV28 and J usage is TRBJ1-3; D is possibly TRBD1 (6 bases). Per germline, CDR1 MDHEN and CDR2 SYDVKM. The V and J ends lost 11 bases and 0 bases respectively, with 23 bases between them. The CDR3 is 17 amino acids. The DNA for the CDR3 is TGTGCCGCGTGCCAAGGGGGGGGTCAAAACTCTGGAAACACCATATATTTT. It translates to CAACQGGGQNSGNTIYF.

This clonotype was counted ten times or more. The chain is built from TRBV7-2 and TRBJ2-7; 8 bases map to TRBD1. V dropped 6 bases and J dropped 0; count of bases not matched to a gene: 7. Germline loops: CDR1 SGHTA, CDR2 FQGNSA. The CDR3 is 15 amino acids. DNA for the CDR3: TGTGCCAGCAGTGCAACAGGGGGGAGCTCCTACGAGCAGTACTTC. Translated: CASSATGGSSYEQYF.

CDR3 protein: CSAGGGLTSGGGLLGEQYF. DNA for the CDR3: TGCAGTGCCGGGGGAGGTTTGACTAGCGGGGGGGGACTACTTGGAGAGCAGTACTTC. V and J are TRBV20-1 and TRBJ2-7; 14 positions match TRBD2. The V and J ends lost 6 bases and 7 bases, in that order; junction bases with no gene match: 23. This CDR3 comprises 19 residues. Germline V gives CDR1 DFQATT, CDR2 SNEGSKA (reference sequence).

The rearrangement links TRBV25-1 to TRBJ2-1; D possibly corresponds to TRBD2 (7 bases). The CDR3 is 16 amino acids. V shed 8 bases and J shed 5 bases, with 22 bases lying between them. Germline CDR1 and CDR2: MGHDK and SYGVNS. CDR3 loop: CASSRGGGGRHNEQFF. The CDR3 DNA sequence: TGTGCCAGCTCCCGTGGGGGAGGGGGTCGCCACAATGAGCAGTTCTTC.

This clonotype was recorded many times. The CDR3 DNA sequence: TGTGCCAGCAGCTTAGGGGGAAAGCCCCAGCATTTT. As protein: CASSLGGKPQHF. The chain carries TRBV7-2 and TRBJ1-5; D unresolved. CDR1 and CDR2 (germline): SGHTA, FQGNSA. V lost 1 base and J lost 8, with 6 bases in between. CDR3 length: 12 residues.

The sample holds many counts of this clonotype. V and J are TRBV7-2 and TRBJ1-1; the D is unclear. The V end was cut by 2 bases, the J end by 0 bases, with 7 bases between. Germline V gene data show CDR1 as SGHTA and CDR2 as FQGNSA. The CDR3 contains 14 residues. The CDR3 reads CASSLRQMNTEAFF. In nucleotides, the CDR3 is TGTGCCAGCAGCTTAAGACAAATGAACACTGAAGCTTTCTTT.

A word on this clonotype: This clone may be a read error of a much larger clone one base away. The rearrangement links TRBV6-2 or TRBV6-3 to TRBJ2-5; 10 positions agree with TRBD2. J was trimmed by 5 bases and V by 6 bases; bases with no gene match: 12. The CDR3 consists of 16 residues. CDR1 and CDR2 from the germline V gene are MNHEY and SVGEGT. CDR3 coding DNA: TGTGCCAGCAGCCACCCAGCGGGAGGGAGCGCGGAGACCCAGTACTTC. Protein sequence: CASSHPAGGSAETQYF.

This clonotype was observed many times. CDR3 DNA: TGTGCCAGCAGTCCCTCCCTGACCAATTCACCCCTCCACTTT. Residues: CASSPSLTNSPLHF. This chain uses TRBV28 with TRBJ1-6; no reliable D call. The length of the CDR3 is 14 residues. Trimming stripped 5 bases from V and 7 bases from J, with 12 bases between. Germline loops: CDR1 MDHEN, CDR2 SYDVKM.

This clonotype appeared many times. The V and J genes are TRBV7-2 and TRBJ2-1; no reliable D call. The CDR3 loop spans 13 amino acids. Germline V gene data show CDR1 as SGHTA and CDR2 as FQGNSA. V was trimmed by 7 bases and J by 6 bases, leaving 13 bases between them. The CDR3, as DNA: TGTGCCAGCAACGCGGAGCAGGTCAATGAGCAGTTCTTC. This encodes CASNAEQVNEQFF.

This clonotype was found many times. CDR3 residues: CASSPALGDNQPQHF. The CDR3 nucleotides are TGTGCCAGCAGCCCCGCGTTGGGAGATAATCAGCCCCAGCATTTT. The genes are TRBV28 and TRBJ1-5; unclear D gene. This CDR3 is 15 amino acids long. Trimming left V 6 bases short and J 4 bases short, with 16 bases between. Germline assignment: CDR1 MDHEN and CDR2 SYDVKM.

This clonotype occurred many times. The junction shows a germline mismatch at one end, possibly a read error. This sequence joins TRBV5-6 and TRBJ1-1; 8 positions match TRBD1. Germline CDR1 and CDR2: SGHDT and YYEEEE. This CDR3 is built from 11 residues. Here the CDR3 reads CASSYRTGSTF. CDR3 nucleotide sequence: TGTGCCAGCAGCTACCGGACAGGGAGCACCTTT.

This clonotype was counted ten times or more. The chain recombines TRBV7-2 with TRBJ2-7; D is ambiguous. This CDR3 is 15 amino acids long. The V gene lost 1 base and the J gene lost 0 bases, with 10 bases spanning the gap. The germline V gene encodes CDR1 SGHTA and CDR2 FQGNSA. The DNA of the CDR3 is TGTGCCAGCAGCTTAGGCTCTGACCTCTCCTACGAGCAGTACTTC. This gives the protein CASSLGSDLSYEQYF.

This rearrangement joins TRBV7-2 to TRBJ1-5; D is possibly TRBD1 (5 bases). The germline V gene encodes CDR1 SGHTA and CDR2 FQGNSA. CDR3 size: 15 residues. Trimming left V 6 bases short and J 3 bases short, with 15 bases between. The DNA for the CDR3 is TGTGCCAGCAGGTCCCCAGGTGGGACCAATCAGCCCCAGCATTTT. It is translated as CASRSPGGTNQPQHF.

This clonotype was seen at least ten times. CDR3: CASSEGRLDTQYF. The CDR3 nucleotides are TGTGCCAGCAGTGAAGGGAGACTAGATACGCAGTATTTT. The genes are TRBV2 and TRBJ2-3; D unclear. In germline, CDR1 is SNHLY, CDR2 FYNNEI. This CDR3 contains 13 residues. V lost 1 base and J 5 bases, leaving 7 bases between the germline ends.

The rearrangement joins TRBV20-1 to TRBJ1-1; D gene unclear. V was shortened by 5 bases and J by 2 bases, with 9 bases between the two germline ends. CDR3 length: 12 amino acids. The germline V gene has CDR1 DFQATT and CDR2 SNEGSKA (reference sequence). The CDR3 coding sequence is TGCAGTGCTCGATGGGGAAACACTGAAGCTTTCTTT. This encodes CSARWGNTEAFF.

This clonotype has at least ten counts. This chain links TRBV7-2 with TRBJ1-6; no definite D call. Per the germline V gene, CDR1 is SGHTA and CDR2 is FQGNSA. The CDR3 spans 12 residues. The V end was cut by 1 base, the J end by 19 bases, with 14 bases between. The CDR3 DNA reads TGTGCCAGCAGCTTAGAGGTCAGGTTGCTGCACTTT. Protein product: CASSLEVRLLHF.

Concerning this clonotype: Relative to the germline gene, one junction end is altered; a read error may explain this. V is TRBV20-1 and J is TRBJ1-1; D might be TRBD1 (5 bases). This CDR3 comprises 13 residues. Germline V gives CDR1 DFQATT, CDR2 SNEGSKA (reference sequence). The CDR3 DNA reads as TGCAGTGCTAGAGAGTCGGGGCTAACTGGAGCTTTCTTT. Amino acids: CSARESGLTGAFF.

Ten or more counts support this clonotype. This chain uses TRBV28 with TRBJ2-5; 9 bases fit TRBD2. With 2 bases clipped from V and 2 bases from J, the junction kept 6 bases outside the gene matches. This CDR3 has 16 amino acids. Germline lookup yields CDR1 MDHEN and CDR2 SYDVKM. This chain's CDR3 is CASSLEVAGVQETQYF. In DNA form, the CDR3 reads TGTGCCAGCAGTTTAGAGGTAGCGGGAGTGCAAGAGACCCAGTACTTC.

This clonotype was seen more than once but under ten times. The rearrangement uses TRBV19 and TRBJ2-1, with 7 bases matching TRBD2. The germline gives CDR1 LNHDA, CDR2 SQIVND (reference sequence). This CDR3 spans 13 amino acids. V shed 11 bases, J shed 7 bases, and the junction held 11 bases outside the gene matches. The CDR3 DNA follows: TGTGCCTCCCGGGGACTATTCGGAAATGAGCAGTTCTTC. Translated, it gives CASRGLFGNEQFF.